This TCR beta chain was recorded in a study of CD8 T cells in ankylosing spondylitis. In making TCR beta libraries, quantitative 5'-RACE with molecular barcodes was used. TCRdb reprocessed the 5' RACE reads via MiXCR and lists one record per CDR3 protein. The sample has about 500,000 distinct CDR3 sequences, approximately 5% seen once. This clonotype was counted many times. What it recognizes is unknown. General observations from the study: There were earlier reports of some motif variants in reactive arthritis synovial fluid and blood. In ankylosing spondylitis patients, matched synovial fluid reportedly showed significant enrichment of disease-linked clones. Among TCR beta sequences, a motif of 7 to 9 highly homologous variants appeared characteristic of ankylosing spondylitis blood.

The CDR3 is 15 amino acids. Germline V gene lookup returns CDR1 SGHRS and CDR2 YFSETQ. The germline V and J ends were trimmed by 0 bases and 6 bases, with 15 bases remaining between them. Material for sequencing was blood, either unsorted or a sorted T cell fraction (not recorded which). The rearrangement joins TRBV5-1 to TRBJ1-2; TRBD1 is a possible D gene (6 bases). The sequence was collected from a male donor with ankylosing spondylitis. The CDR3 DNA sequence: TGCGCCAGCAGCTTGGTAGTTACAGGGTTGAATGGCTACACCTTC. Amino acid sequence: CASSLVVTGLNGYTF. The whole variable domain, filled in from reference TRBV5-1 and TRBJ1-2, reads KAGVTQTPRYLIKTRGQQVTLSCSPISGHRSVSWYQQTPGQGLQFLFEYFSETQRNKGNFPGRFSGRQFSNSRSEMNVSTLELGDSALYLCASSLVVTGLNGYTFGSGTRLTVV.